A selection of T cell receptor beta chains follows, all from one sample in a study of T cell responses to AZD1222 COVID-19 vaccine. Clones were sequenced by immunoSEQ multiplex PCR, and TCRdb holds only the in-frame ones, with some missing. The sample has around 94,000 clones; approximately 90% are singletons. Sequences were derived from peripheral blood, sampled on day 0 of AZD1222 vaccination. These TCRs come from an adult in good health. CDR3s include the opening cysteine and the closing phenylalanine or tryptophan. Each record gives: clone size, V gene, J gene, D gene, CDR3 DNA, CDR3 protein. A D gene is named only where the DNA matches it firmly. Clone size, where shown, is once, few, many, or a class for clones that have expanded.

medium-sized	TRBV15	TRBJ1-2	-	TGTGCCACCAGCCGAAGGGGGGAAGGAAACTATGGCTACACCTTC	CATSRRGEGNYGYTF
-	TRBV19	TRBJ2-2	TRBD2	TGTGCCAGTAGTGCGGGGGACACCGGGGAGCTGTTTTTT	CASSAGDTGELFF
-	TRBV20-1	TRBJ2-7	-	TGCAGTGCTGGAATCGGGGACGAGCAGTACTTC	CSAGIGDEQYF
-	TRBV14	TRBJ1-5	TRBD1	TGTGCCAGCAGCCTACAGGGGAATCAGCCCCAGCATTTT	CASSLQGNQPQHF
-	TRBV3-1/TRBV3-2	TRBJ1-1	-	TGTGCCAGCAGCCAAGGGGGACGGATCACTGAAGCTTTCTTT	CASSQGGRITEAFF
-	TRBV4-1	TRBJ1-3	-	TGCGCCAGCAGCCAAGAGGGCTGGGGAACGACTGGAAACACCATATATTTT	CASSQEGWGTTGNTIYF
-	TRBV4-1	TRBJ1-4	-	TGCGCCAGCAGCCAAGAGGGGGCAGGGTGGGAAAAACTGTTTTTT	CASSQEGAGWEKLFF
once	TRBV27	TRBJ1-2	-	TGTGCCAGCAGTTCACCGGGACGAGAAAACTATGGCTACACCTTC	CASSSPGRENYGYTF
-	TRBV6-5	TRBJ1-1	-	TGTGCCAGCAGTTATTCGGGGGGCACTGAAGCTTTCTTT	CASSYSGGTEAFF
once	TRBV6-5	TRBJ2-7	TRBD2	TGTGCCAGCAGTTCCCCTTTAGCGGGTCTCTCCTACGAGCAGTACTTC	CASSSPLAGLSYEQYF
-	TRBV19	TRBJ1-2	TRBD1	TGTGCCAGTAGTATAGACAGACAGGGATCTCACGGCTACACCTTC	CASSIDRQGSHGYTF
-	TRBV7-2	TRBJ1-5	TRBD1	TGTGCCAGCAGCCGGGGACAGGTCCGCAATCAGCCCCAGCATTTT	CASSRGQVRNQPQHF
-	TRBV20-1	TRBJ2-4	-	TGCAGTGCTAGCTTAACAAACATTCAGTACTTC	CSASLTNIQYF
-	TRBV20-1	TRBJ2-7	TRBD1	TGCAGTGCCCGGGACAGCTACGAGCAGTACTTC	CSARDSYEQYF
-	TRBV7-2	TRBJ1-5	TRBD1	TGTGCCAGCAGCTTAGCTGGACAGGTGGGCCAGCCCCAGCATTTT	CASSLAGQVGQPQHF
-	TRBV7-2	TRBJ2-2	-	TGTGCCAGCAGCTTAATCCGGACGCTCCGGGGCGGGGAGCTGTTTTTT	CASSLIRTLRGGELFF
-	TRBV6-6	TRBJ1-5	-	TGTGCCAGCCAAGACGGGAGAGGTAGCAATCAGCCCCAGCATTTT	CASQDGRGSNQPQHF
-	TRBV5-4	TRBJ1-1	-	TGTGCCAGCAGCTCACAGACCTCGAACACTGAAGCTTTCTTT	CASSSQTSNTEAFF
-	TRBV6-5	TRBJ2-2	TRBD1	TGTGCCAGCAGTAATCAGGGGGCCGGGGAGCTGTTTTTT	CASSNQGAGELFF
-	TRBV24-1	TRBJ1-3	-	TGTGCCACCAGTGATCCCTTCTCTGGAAACACCATATATTTT	CATSDPFSGNTIYF
-	TRBV25-1	TRBJ2-2	TRBD1	TGTGCCAGCAGTGGGGACAGGGGCCTCTCTGGGTCCGGGGAGCTGTTTTTT	CASSGDRGLSGSGELFF
-	TRBV2	TRBJ2-2	-	TGTGCCAGCAGTATCCAGGAGTACACCGGGGAGCTGTTTTTT	CASSIQEYTGELFF
-	TRBV5-1	TRBJ2-1	TRBD2	TGCGCCAGCAGCTTCACTAGCGGGCAGTACAATGAGCAGTTCTTC	CASSFTSGQYNEQFF
-	TRBV27	TRBJ1-2	-	TGTGCCAGCAGTTTATTGGGGCAACCGAACTATGGCTACACCTTC	CASSLLGQPNYGYTF
-	TRBV5-4	TRBJ2-3	TRBD2	TGTGCCAGCAGCTGGGGCGGGAGAAGGGGCACAGATACGCAGTATTTT	CASSWGGRRGTDTQYF
-	TRBV4-3	TRBJ1-4	-	TGCGCCAGCAGCCAAGACATACCTGGGACATTTGCAACCGCCTGGGGTCGGAGGGAACTGTTTTTT	CASSQDIPGTFATAWGRRELFF
-	TRBV4-2	TRBJ1-2	-	TGTGCCAGCAGCCAAGAAAGGAGACAGAAGAGCTATGGCTACACCTTC	CASSQERRQKSYGYTF
-	TRBV18	TRBJ2-7	-	TGTGCCAGCTCACCACCCGAGACGGCTGGCTACGAGCAGTACTTC	CASSPPETAGYEQYF
-	TRBV11-3	TRBJ2-2	-	TGTGCCAGCAGCTTAGTGCCCGGCGGGGAGCTGTTTTTT	CASSLVPGGELFF
-	TRBV9	TRBJ1-5	-	TGTGCCAGCAGCGTAGGAGGTGGTCAGCCCCAGCATTTT	CASSVGGGQPQHF
-	TRBV19	TRBJ1-2	TRBD1	TGTGCCAGTAGACTCCGGGACAGCAACTATGGCTACACCTTC	CASRLRDSNYGYTF
-	TRBV4-3	TRBJ1-6	-	TGCGCCAGCAGCCCCCGTGAGTCTTCACCCCTCCACTTT	CASSPRESSPLHF
-	TRBV4-3	TRBJ2-3	TRBD2	TGCGCCAGCAGCCAAGGAGGTAGCGGGAGGCCAGATACGCAGTATTTT	CASSQGGSGRPDTQYF
-	TRBV19	TRBJ1-2	-	TGTGCCTCTCGACAGCAGAACTATGGCTACACCTTC	CASRQQNYGYTF
-	TRBV6-2/TRBV6-3	TRBJ1-1	-	TGTGCCAGCAGTTCCCCCACCAGGGGTACTGAAGCTTTCTTT	CASSSPTRGTEAFF
-	TRBV4-2	TRBJ2-3	TRBD2	TGTGCCAGCAGCCGAGGACTAGCGGGGAACACAGATACGCAGTATTTT	CASSRGLAGNTDTQYF
once	TRBV5-1	TRBJ2-5	-	TGCGCCAGCAGCTTGTTGGACAGTCAGACCCAGTACTTC	CASSLLDSQTQYF
-	TRBV15	TRBJ2-1	-	TGTGCCACCAGCGTTGGGTTGGGACTGTACAATGAGCAGTTCTTC	CATSVGLGLYNEQFF
-	TRBV20-1	TRBJ2-7	-	TGCAGTGCTAGGAGGGACCACGAGCAGTACTTC	CSARRDHEQYF
-	TRBV12-5	TRBJ1-6	TRBD1	TGTGCTAGCGGAGGGACAGGGAGGAGGTCACCCCTCCACTTT	CASGGTGRRSPLHF
-	TRBV6-6	TRBJ1-1	-	TGTGCCAGCAGTTACTGGAAAGAAGCTTTCTTT	CASSYWKEAFF